This record covers a single T cell receptor (beta chain). These data originate in a study of blood T cell repertoires in COVID-19. The overall study: T cells, B-cell-depleted T cells, or PBMCs provided the cDNA or gDNA that served as material.

Profiling relied on immunoSEQ multiplex PCR, and the TCRdb table lists in-frame clones only, not all of them. In the table there are some 100,000 clones, almost 85% of which are singletons. The CDR3 covers 15 residues. Germline CDR1 and CDR2: MGHRA and YSYEKL. Between the trimmed V and J ends, which lost 0 bases and 2 bases, there was a span of 7 bases. The sample taken for sequencing was peripheral blood. V usage is TRBV4-1 and J usage is TRBJ2-2; D might be TRBD1 (6 bases). The source of this sequence is a middle-aged man with active or convalescent COVID-19. The CDR3 reads CASSQDRGNTGELFF. The CDR3 DNA reads TGCGCCAGCAGCCAAGACAGGGGAAACACCGGGGAGCTGTTTTTT.